These 27 T cell receptor beta chains share one sample of origin, sequenced in a study of metastatic and nonmetastatic thyroid tumors (TCRdb year 2020). Before undergoing thyroid surgery, none of the patients had been given any kind of treatment. Library construction relied on PCR. For sequencing, an Illumina HiSeq 4000 was employed. TCRdb reran the public reads through fastp at Q25 and MiXCR, keeping productive beta chains. Counted in this sample were 53,000 or so clones; 20% to 25% of them appeared once. The leading ten clones occupy about 4% of the sample. What was sequenced was blood. The receptors originated from a female donor with papillary thyroid cancer or a benign thyroid nodule (not recorded which). Some clones in this sample may be carry-over from other donors' samples.

As for this clone: One end of the junction fails to match germline, which may point to a read error. V usage is TRBV6-5 and J usage is TRBJ1-1; D gene unclear. Germline CDR1 and CDR2: MNHEY and SVGAGI. This CDR3 comprises 15 residues. CDR3 DNA sequence: TGTGCCAGCAGGTACTCCTCCGGACCGAACACTGAAGCTATCTTT. Its protein product is CASRYSSGPNTEAIF.

This clone was counted many times. The genes are TRBV19 and TRBJ2-7; 7 nucleotides agree with TRBD1. Trimming at V came to 6 bases and at J to 7 bases, leaving 9 bases not matched to a gene. Germline values: CDR1 LNHDA, CDR2 SQIVND (reference sequence). The CDR3 is 13 residues long. The CDR3 DNA reads TGTGCCAGTAGCTCCGACAGGGCGCAAGAGCAGTACTTC. Protein product: CASSSDRAQEQYF.

The chain is built from TRBV6-2 or TRBV6-3 and TRBJ2-7; possible D gene TRBD2, 6 bases. CDR1 is MNHEY and CDR2 is SVGEGT in the germline V gene. Deletions cut 6 bases from V and 2 bases from J, with 26 bases between. The CDR3 consists of 18 residues. CDR3 sequence reads: CASSHRVLAVGGAYEQYF. The CDR3 bases are TGTGCCAGCAGCCACCGTGTGTTAGCGGTAGGAGGTGCCTACGAGCAGTACTTC.

This clone was picked up one time. This sample includes further DNA sequences coding for the same CDR3. The gene calls are TRBV20-1 and TRBJ2-3, with unresolved D. The CDR3 extends over 16 amino acids. CDR1 and CDR2 (germline): DFQATT, SNEGSKA (reference sequence). V was trimmed by 0 bases and J by 6 bases, leaving 19 bases between them. In DNA form, the CDR3 reads TGCAGTGCTAGAGATGATACTGGAGTTAACACGGATACGCAGTATTTT. Residues: CSARDDTGVNTDTQYF.

This clone was seen at least ten times. As DNA, the CDR3 is TGTGCCTACGGCGCGGGATCGGATTCACCCCTCCACTTT. As protein: CAYGAGSDSPLHF. The chain couples TRBV30 to TRBJ1-6, with D unclear. This CDR3 has 13 residues. Germline V gene data show CDR1 as GTSNPN and CDR2 as SVGIG (reference sequence). The V and J ends lost 7 bases and 8 bases respectively, with 15 bases between them.

This clone was seen at least ten times. This chain connects TRBV24-1 to TRBJ2-2; TRBD2 aligns across 13 bases. The junction had 5 bases not matched to a gene; V was cut back by 0 bases and J by 2 bases. Germline V gene data show CDR1 as KGHDR and CDR2 as SFDVKD. The CDR3 has 19 amino acids. The CDR3 region has the DNA TGTGCCACCAGTGATTTGCTTGGGACTAGCGGGGCTAACACCGGGGAGCTGTTTTTT. This gives the protein CATSDLLGTSGANTGELFF.

A few counts support this clone. A much larger clone is a single base away; this may be a read error. The same CDR3 can be traced to other DNA sequences in this sample. The V gene is TRBV3-1, the J gene TRBJ2-3; D uncertain. Trimming took off 4 bases at V and 11 bases at J, with 16 bases between the two ends. Germline loops: CDR1 LGHDT, CDR2 YNNKEL (reference sequence). The CDR3 extends over 13 amino acids. CDR3 nucleotides: TGTGCCAGCAGCCGAGTACTGGGCCACCAGCAGTATTTT. Amino acids: CASSRVLGHQQYF.

In this sample, this clone turned up many times. The V gene is TRBV11-2, the J gene TRBJ2-7; D remains ambiguous. This CDR3 has 15 amino acids. Trimming left V 2 bases short and J 0 bases short, with 11 bases between. Germline V gene data show CDR1 as SGHAT and CDR2 as FQNNGV. The chain's CDR3 is CASSLTVASSYEQYF. CDR3 bases: TGTGCCAGCAGCTTAACGGTCGCGAGCTCCTACGAGCAGTACTTC.

Notes on this clone: One end of the junction does not line up with germline, which may come from a read error. The V gene is TRBV5-1, the J gene TRBJ2-3; 7 nucleotides align to TRBD1. CDR1 is SGHRS and CDR2 is YFSETQ in the germline V gene. The CDR3 is made up of 14 amino acids. CDR3 loop: CASSQGTVTDAQYF. In nucleotides, the CDR3 is TGCGCCAGCAGCCAGGGGACAGTGACAGATGCGCAGTATTTT.

This clone has at least ten counts. Other DNA sequences in this sample translate to the same CDR3. The V call is TRBV28, the J call TRBJ2-3, with a weak D call TRBD2 (5 bases). In germline, CDR1 is MDHEN, CDR2 SYDVKM. The V and J ends lost 8 bases and 0 bases respectively, with 15 bases between them. The CDR3 spans 15 residues. The CDR3 is CASDRSGPSTDTQYF. The CDR3 bases are TGTGCCAGCGACCGGAGCGGTCCTAGCACAGATACGCAGTATTTT. Using reference TRBV28 and TRBJ2-3 for the parts outside the CDR3, the full variable domain is DVKVTQSSRYLVKRTGEKVFLECVQDMDHENMFWYRQDPGLGLRLIYFSYDVKMKEKGDIPEGYSVSREKKERFSLILESASTNQTSMYLCASDRSGPSTDTQYFGPGTRLTVL.

Comment on this clone: A single base separates this from a much larger clone, so it may be a read error. The DNA for the CDR3 is TGTGTCACCAGTGATCATGGGGAATGGGAGACCCAGTACTTC. This encodes CVTSDHGEWETQYF. The chain has TRBV24-1 and TRBJ2-5; D is uncertain. Germline loops: CDR1 KGHDR, CDR2 SFDVKD. The CDR3 extends over 14 amino acids.

The chain couples TRBV5-1 to TRBJ1-2; D may be TRBD1 (6 bases). Deletions cut 1 base from V and 6 bases from J, with 13 bases between. The germline V gene has CDR1 SGHRS and CDR2 YFSETQ. The CDR3 runs to 14 residues. CDR3 nucleotides: TGCGCCAGCAGCTTGTACCAGGGGCTCAATGGCTACACCTTC. Residues: CASSLYQGLNGYTF.

This clone occurred a few times. The CDR3 here is CAIATLQGGLTEAFF. The CDR3 DNA follows: TGTGCCATTGCTACACTCCAGGGGGGCCTCACTGAAGCTTTCTTT. The chain uses TRBV19 and TRBJ1-1, with 7 bases that match TRBD1. The CDR3 is 15 amino acids. Per the germline V gene, CDR1 is LNHDA and CDR2 is SQIVND (reference sequence). Germline trimming cut 10 bases from V and 4 bases from J; bases unmatched to any gene: 15.

The rearrangement uses TRBV30 and TRBJ2-1, with 8 bases that match TRBD2. The CDR3 is 16 amino acids. V shed 0 bases, J shed 7 bases, and the junction held 11 bases outside the gene matches. Per germline, CDR1 GTSNPN and CDR2 SVGIG (reference sequence). CDR3 residues: CAWSVLSSGRGNEQFF. Written as DNA, the CDR3 is TGTGCCTGGAGTGTACTCTCGAGCGGGAGAGGAAATGAGCAGTTCTTC.

This rearrangement joins TRBV20-1 to TRBJ2-3; 7 positions agree with TRBD2. Per the germline V gene, CDR1 is DFQATT and CDR2 is SNEGSKA (reference sequence). The CDR3 sequence is 16 residues long. J was trimmed by 3 bases and V by 6 bases; bases with no gene match: 15. CDR3 in DNA: TGCAGTGCCGAACTGGCTAGCGGTAGAAGGACAGATACGCAGTATTTT. This sequence encodes CSAELASGRRTDTQYF.

In this sample, this clone is large (0.1 to 1%). This chain links TRBV11-2 with TRBJ2-1; perhaps TRBD2 as D (6 bases). The ends were cut back, 1 base at V and 8 bases at J, with 15 bases in the middle. Germline CDR1 reads SGHAT; CDR2 reads FQNNGV. The CDR3 loop spans 15 amino acids. CDR3 residues: CASSLATGALDEQFF. The CDR3 bases are TGTGCCAGCAGCTTAGCAACGGGAGCCCTCGATGAGCAGTTCTTC.

This chain joins TRBV28 and TRBJ2-7; a possible D gene is TRBD1 (6 bases). Germline V lookup: CDR1 MDHEN, CDR2 SYDVKM. With 6 bases removed from V and 2 bases from J, the gap between germline ends came to 11 bases. The CDR3 runs to 13 residues. CDR3 nucleotides: TGTGCCAGCAGCTCCGGGACAACCTACGAGCAGTACTTC. This encodes CASSSGTTYEQYF.

This clone occurred a few times. V and J are TRBV28 and TRBJ1-1, with TRBD1 matching 7 bases. Germline V gives CDR1 MDHEN, CDR2 SYDVKM. The V and J ends lost 7 bases and 10 bases, in that order; junction bases with no gene match: 15. The CDR3 is 14 residues long. The DNA of the CDR3 is TGTGCCAGCAACCCTGCGACAGGGAAAGGTGGAGCTTTCTTT. The encoded protein is CASNPATGKGGAFF.

This clone showed up many times. The chain uses TRBV4-1 and TRBJ2-1; no firm D call. CDR1 MGHRA and CDR2 YSYEKL come from the germline V gene. Trimming removed 0 bases from V and 4 bases from J, with 10 bases in between. This CDR3 spans 15 amino acids. The CDR3 loop reads CASSQDENLYNEQFF. The CDR3 nucleotides read TGCGCCAGCAGCCAAGACGAGAACTTATACAATGAGCAGTTCTTC.

This clone was detected a few times. Since a much larger clone is just one base distant, this may be a read error. This chain joins TRBV28 and TRBJ2-1; 8 nucleotides align to TRBD2. The CDR3 has 14 residues. Per germline, CDR1 MDHEN and CDR2 SYDVKM. V shed 11 bases, J shed 4 bases, and the junction held 10 bases outside the gene matches. The CDR3 sequence is CAGRAGVCYNEQFF. CDR3 sequence (DNA): TGTGCCGGGAGAGCGGGAGTGTGTTACAATGAGCAGTTCTTC.

Concerning this clone: Likely a read error: the CDR3 ends without its conserved phenylalanine or tryptophan. The chain uses TRBV6-2 or TRBV6-3 and TRBJ1-6; possible D gene TRBD1, 6 bases. The germline gives CDR1 MNHEY, CDR2 SVGEGT. There are 14 residues in the CDR3. The chain's CDR3 is CDSRSRGHISPLHL. The CDR3 coding sequence is TGTGACAGCAGATCCAGGGGCCATATTTCACCCCTCCACTTG.

This clone showed up many times. The gene calls are TRBV2 and TRBJ1-2; TRBD1 matches at 7 bases. CDR3 length: 12 amino acids. In germline, CDR1 is SNHLY, CDR2 FYNNEI. Written as DNA, the CDR3 is TGTGCGCAGGGGACAGCAAACTATGGCTACACCTTC. Encoded protein: CAQGTANYGYTF.

Notes on this clone: Given a much more abundant clone one base away, this may be a read error. The rearrangement uses TRBV28 and TRBJ1-2; 10 bases match TRBD1. V trimming: 11 bases; J trimming: 7 bases; junction bases outside the gene matches: 7. Germline V gene data show CDR1 as MDHEN and CDR2 as SYDVKM. The length of the CDR3 is 12 residues. The CDR3 DNA follows: TGTGCCTCGGGACAGGGGTCGTCTGGCTACACCTTC. Protein: CASGQGSSGYTF.

This clone was seen many times. The genes are TRBV2 and TRBJ2-6, with D uncertain. Germline values: CDR1 SNHLY, CDR2 FYNNEI. V shed 8 bases and J shed 7 bases, with 12 bases lying between them. There are 13 residues in the CDR3. CDR3 residues: CASGQESANVLTF. Here the CDR3 DNA reads TGTGCCAGCGGGCAGGAAAGTGCCAACGTCCTGACTTTC.

This clone came up many times. The gene calls are TRBV2 and TRBJ2-2, with TRBD2 matching 10 bases. From germline, CDR1 is SNHLY and CDR2 FYNNEI. The CDR3 sequence is 15 residues long. Losses at the gene ends were 7 bases for V and 5 bases for J; bases not matched to a gene: 7. The chain's CDR3 is CASTLAGARTGELFF. The CDR3 DNA reads TGTGCCAGCACGCTAGCGGGAGCGAGGACCGGGGAGCTGTTTTTT.

With regard to this clone: Given a much more abundant clone one base away, this may be a read error. This CDR3 is also generated by other DNA sequences in the sample. The V gene is TRBV9, the J gene TRBJ2-5, with 7 bases aligning to TRBD2. The length of the CDR3 is 15 residues. Germline loops: CDR1 SGDLS, CDR2 YYNGEE. Trimming removed 1 base from V and 5 bases from J; junction bases left unmatched: 8. CDR3 amino acids: CASSVSREPGETQYF. CDR3 in DNA: TGTGCCAGCAGCGTATCGCGGGAGCCAGGCGAGACCCAGTACTTC.

This clone was recorded many times. The chain links TRBV6-1 to TRBJ1-3, with a weak D call TRBD1 (5 bases). Germline V CDR1 and CDR2: MNHNS, SASEGT. V lost 6 bases, J lost 0 bases, and 12 bases lay in between. The CDR3 spans 15 residues. The CDR3 DNA reads as TGTGCCAGCAGACGGGCGGGACCCTCTGGAAACACCATATATTTT. The encoded protein is CASRRAGPSGNTIYF.